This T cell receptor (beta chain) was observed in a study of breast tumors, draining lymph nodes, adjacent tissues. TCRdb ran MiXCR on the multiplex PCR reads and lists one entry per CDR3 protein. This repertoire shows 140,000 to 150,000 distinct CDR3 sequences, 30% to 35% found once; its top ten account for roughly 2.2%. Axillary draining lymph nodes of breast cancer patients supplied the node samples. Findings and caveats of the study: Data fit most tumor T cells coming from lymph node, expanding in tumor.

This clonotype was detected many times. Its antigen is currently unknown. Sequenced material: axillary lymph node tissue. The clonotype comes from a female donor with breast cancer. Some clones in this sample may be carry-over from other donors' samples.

CDR3 region: CAISGGQGSPYGYTF. CDR3 nucleotide sequence: TGTGCCATCAGTGGGGGCCAGGGCTCTCCCTATGGCTACACCTTC. The chain couples TRBV10-3 to TRBJ1-2; a weak D match, TRBD1 (5 bases). Trimming cost V 4 bases and J 4 bases, with 16 bases left between them. Germline V lookup: CDR1 ENHRY, CDR2 SYGVKD. This CDR3 comprises 15 residues.